The 8 T cell receptor beta chains below were found in one sample sequenced in a study of blood T cell repertoires in COVID-19 (TCRdb year 2020). Library preparation employed the immunoSEQ multiplex PCR assay. TCRdb retrieved this table from immuneACCESS and kept in-frame rearrangements only. Not all clones are present; in checked studies, unresolved V genes account for under half, and no reason is known for the remainder. For this sample there are 200,000 to 300,000 clones; roughly 80% appear just once. The ten largest clones capture roughly 7.4% of the sample. Sequencing was carried out using peripheral blood. The receptors derive from an elderly woman with COVID-19, enrolled during active disease.

The chain combines TRBV3-1 (or the pseudogene TRBV3-2) with TRBJ2-3; 10 bases align to TRBD2. CDR1 is LGHDT and CDR2 is YNNKEL in the germline V gene (reference sequence). The V gene end was trimmed by 4 bases and the J gene end by 2 bases; junction bases not matched to a gene: 3. This CDR3 comprises 15 residues. The CDR3 loop is CASSLLAGPTDTQYF. CDR3 in DNA: TGTGCCAGCAGCCTACTAGCGGGGCCCACAGATACGCAGTATTTT.

The chain links TRBV6-6 to TRBJ1-5, with 10 bases lining up with TRBD1. The V segment lost 0 bases and the J segment 4 bases; nucleotides outside the gene matches: 3. Germline CDR1 reads MNHNY; CDR2 reads SVGAGI (reference sequence). The CDR3 is 16 residues long. The CDR3 sequence is CASSYSRQGANQPQHF. Here the CDR3 DNA reads TGTGCCAGCAGTTACTCTAGACAGGGGGCGAATCAGCCCCAGCATTTT.

The chain carries TRBV10-3 and TRBJ1-2, with a weak D call TRBD1 (5 bases). The CDR3 has 15 residues. Germline CDR1 ENHRY, CDR2 SYGVKD. V dropped 10 bases and J dropped 1 base, with 19 bases sitting between them. Here the CDR3 reads CATAAQGTFNYGYTF. The CDR3, as DNA: TGTGCCACCGCCGCGCAGGGAACCTTTAACTATGGCTACACCTTC.

The chain has TRBV6-5 and TRBJ1-5, with a weak D call TRBD1 (6 bases). This CDR3 comprises 15 residues. V lost 6 bases, J lost 3 bases, and 15 bases lay in between. Germline assignment: CDR1 MNHEY and CDR2 SVGAGI. The CDR3 loop is CASSQSYRDNQPQHF. In nucleotides, the CDR3 is TGTGCCAGCAGCCAAAGCTACAGGGACAATCAGCCCCAGCATTTT.

V is TRBV28 and J is TRBJ1-1; 9 bases line up with TRBD1. This CDR3 spans 16 amino acids. With 5 bases clipped from V and 1 base from J, the junction kept 8 bases outside the gene matches. Germline V lookup: CDR1 MDHEN, CDR2 SYDVKM. CDR3 coding DNA: TGTGCCAGCAGTGAAACTCCGGGACAGGGGAACACTGAAGCTTTCTTT. It specifies CASSETPGQGNTEAFF.

V is TRBV13 and J is TRBJ1-2; D gene unclear. Germline-derived CDR1 and CDR2 are PRHDT and FYEKMQ (reference sequence). Trimming removed 0 bases at V and 5 bases at J, with 19 bases between. The CDR3 spans 17 residues. This chain's CDR3 is CASSLGHRAGGTYGYTF. The CDR3 nucleotides read TGTGCCAGCAGCTTAGGCCATCGGGCGGGTGGCACTTATGGCTACACCTTC.

This chain uses TRBV2 with TRBJ1-5, with a tentative D call TRBD1 (6 bases). V shed 7 bases and J shed 7 bases, with 14 bases lying between them. The CDR3 has 13 residues. Germline CDR1 SNHLY, CDR2 FYNNEI. CDR3 coding DNA: TGTGCCAGCAAGGGGGAGGGCGGCCAGCCCCAGCATTTT. Translated: CASKGEGGQPQHF.

The V gene is TRBV28, the J gene TRBJ1-5; no clear D. Germline V gene lookup returns CDR1 MDHEN and CDR2 SYDVKM. CDR3 size: 16 residues. The ends were cut back, 6 bases at V and 5 bases at J, with 20 bases in the middle. DNA for the CDR3: TGTGCCAGCAGCCGTTCCGCCCAAATGAGGGATCAGCCCCAGCATTTT. This encodes CASSRSAQMRDQPQHF. Together with reference TRBV28 and TRBJ1-5, the CDR3 gives the full variable domain: DVKVTQSSRYLVKRTGEKVFLECVQDMDHENMFWYRQDPGLGLRLIYFSYDVKMKEKGDIPEGYSVSREKKERFSLILESASTNQTSMYLCASSRSAQMRDQPQHFGDGTRLSIL.